This TCR beta chain was found in a study of tumor and adjacent non-tumor tissue in lung cancer. General study results and limits: Top 100 clones took a larger repertoire share in normal lung.

In regard to this clonotype: Antigen unknown. This may stem from a read error, because a much larger clone lies one nucleotide away.

The length of the CDR3 is 13 residues. In germline, CDR1 is DFQATT, CDR2 SNEGSKA (reference sequence). The library came from three nested PCR rounds adapted from ARM-PCR protocols. TCRdb reprocessed the multiplex PCR reads via MiXCR and lists one record per CDR3 protein. In the table there are fewer than 150,000 distinct CDR3 sequences, about 71% of which are singletons. No cell sorting was done before RNA was extracted from the tissue. The TCR comes from a man in his sixties with small cell lung cancer. The sample consisted of lung tumor tissue. This chain joins TRBV20-1 and TRBJ2-1; 8 positions match TRBD2. The CDR3: CGDLTGGPVEQFF. The CDR3 DNA reads as TGCGGGGATCTAACGGGAGGGCCGGTCGAGCAGTTCTTC.